Shown below are 15 T cell receptor beta chains from a single sample sequenced in a study of Graves' ophthalmopathy and Graves' hyperthyroidism. RNA transcripts were the template, and TCR beta CDR3 regions were amplified from them. Investigators did first-round RT-PCR with HTBI primers, then second-round multiplex PCR. TCRdb re-derived calls from the multiplex PCR reads in MiXCR, one entry per CDR3 protein. The sample records about 390,000 distinct CDR3 sequences, approximately 15% being singletons. Sequencing was carried out using peripheral blood. These receptors were collected from a woman aged 18-35 years with stable Graves' hyperthyroidism.

For this clonotype: Just one base apart from a much larger clone, this may be a read error. The chain has TRBV19 and TRBJ2-6, with D perhaps assigned TRBD1 or TRBD2 (6 bases each). The germline V gene has CDR1 LNHDA and CDR2 SQIVND (reference sequence). V dropped 2 bases and J dropped 3 bases, with 11 bases sitting between them. This CDR3 is 16 amino acids long. The DNA of the CDR3 is TGTGCCAGTAGTATACTCGGGGGCGTTGGGGCCAACGTCCTGACTTTC. The encoded protein is CASSILGGVGANVLTF.

The sample holds many counts of this clonotype. The CDR3 is CASSQATGSETQYF. CDR3 bases: TGTGCCAGCAGCCAGGCCACAGGTAGTGAGACCCAGTACTTC. The chain carries TRBV3-1 and TRBJ2-5, with D possibly being TRBD1 (5 bases). This CDR3 is 14 amino acids long. V was trimmed by 3 bases and J by 5 bases, leaving 13 bases between them. Germline CDR1 LGHDT, CDR2 YNNKEL (reference sequence).

This clonotype came up many times. The V call is TRBV20-1, the J call TRBJ1-2; D not certain. The CDR3 totals 11 residues. Germline V gene data show CDR1 as DFQATT and CDR2 as SNEGSKA (reference sequence). Trimming cost V 3 bases and J 3 bases, with 5 bases left between them. The CDR3 coding sequence is TGCAGTGCTAGGATGGACTATGGCTACACCTTC. Translation: CSARMDYGYTF.

This clonotype has a count of ten or more. This chain uses TRBV6-4 with TRBJ1-2, with 7 nucleotides matching TRBD1. This CDR3 spans 18 amino acids. Germline V lookup: CDR1 MRHNA, CDR2 SNTAGT. V was clipped by 8 bases and J by 4 bases; unmatched bases: 22. The CDR3 is CASLSLRTGSLMAYGYTF. The CDR3 DNA reads as TGTGCCAGCCTATCCTTAAGGACAGGTTCCCTAATGGCCTATGGCTACACCTTC.

This clonotype has ten or more counts. The chain joins TRBV7-2 to TRBJ2-7, with no clear D. The ends were cut back, 1 base at V and 2 bases at J, with 9 bases in the middle. The germline CDR1 and CDR2 sequences are SGHTA and FQGNSA. The CDR3 loop spans 14 amino acids. In DNA, the CDR3 is TGTGCCAGCAGCTTAGGCAGGTATACCTACGAGCAGTACTTC. It translates to CASSLGRYTYEQYF.

Concerning this clonotype: A much larger clonotype is one base distant, so this may be a read error. The chain links TRBV6-1 to TRBJ1-2, with D possibly TRBD1 on 5 matching bases. This CDR3 region has 13 residues. From germline, CDR1 is MNHNS and CDR2 SASEGT. Here the CDR3 reads CVSTPGGNYGYTF. The CDR3 DNA follows: TGTGTCAGCACCCCCGGGGGAAACTATGGCTACACCTTC.

This clonotype was observed many times. The rearrangement uses TRBV12-3 or TRBV12-4 and TRBJ1-5; tentatively, D is TRBD1 (6 bases). The CDR3 totals 15 residues. V was clipped by 6 bases and J by 0 bases, with 12 bases between them. The CDR3 sequence is CASSDGQLSNQPQHF. The CDR3, as DNA: TGTGCCAGCAGCGACGGACAGCTTAGCAATCAGCCCCAGCATTTT.

This clonotype was recorded many times. The genes are TRBV11-1 and TRBJ2-7; 9 nucleotides align to TRBD2. The V gene end was trimmed by 3 bases and the J gene end by 6 bases; junction bases not matched to a gene: 6. This CDR3 region has 14 residues. Germline CDR1 and CDR2: SGHAT and FQDESV (reference sequence). CDR3 residues: CASSFSGGVGEQYF. CDR3 bases: TGTGCCAGCAGCTTTAGCGGGGGAGTCGGCGAGCAGTACTTC.

This clonotype was counted ten times or more. The rearrangement links TRBV20-1 to TRBJ1-2; D possibly corresponds to TRBD1 (6 bases). The ends were cut back, 0 bases at V and 0 bases at J, with 11 bases in the middle. Germline CDR1 and CDR2: DFQATT and SNEGSKA (reference sequence). This CDR3 region has 15 residues. The CDR3 DNA is TGCAGTGCTAGAGATTGGGGGCGGACTAACTATGGCTACACCTTC. The encoded protein is CSARDWGRTNYGYTF.

A note on this clonotype: Here the CDR3 omits its conserved ending phenylalanine or tryptophan, so a read error is the likely source. The V call is TRBV27, the J call TRBJ1-1; TRBD1 matches at 9 bases. The CDR3 has 15 residues. Germline V lookup: CDR1 MNHEY, CDR2 SMNVEV (reference sequence). The CDR3 is CASSLLGQGNTEAFV. The CDR3 region has the DNA TGTGCCAGCAGCTTATTGGGACAGGGGAACACTGAAGCTTTCGTT.

The gene calls are TRBV5-4 and TRBJ1-2; 8 bases agree with TRBD1. Germline V gene sequence: CDR1 SGHNT, CDR2 YYREEE (reference sequence). The V and J ends lost 5 bases and 4 bases, in that order; junction bases with no gene match: 13. This CDR3 contains 16 residues. CDR3 DNA: TGTGCCAGCAGTTCAGGGCAGGGGGCGTTGGGCTATGGCTACACCTTC. As protein: CASSSGQGALGYGYTF. Combining the CDR3 with reference TRBV5-4 and TRBJ1-2 gives the whole variable domain ETGVTQSPTHLIKTRGQQVTLRCSSQSGHNTVSWYQQALGQGPQFIFQYYREEENGRGNFPPRFSGLQFPNYSSELNVNALELDDSALYLCASSSGQGALGYGYTFGSGTRLTVV.

This clonotype has ten or more counts. The V and J genes are TRBV24-1 and TRBJ2-7; D call uncertain. Deletions cut 1 base from V and 4 bases from J, with 4 bases between. CDR3 length: 12 residues. Germline lookup yields CDR1 KGHDR and CDR2 SFDVKD. CDR3: CATSDLGYEQYF. CDR3 coding DNA: TGTGCCACCAGTGATTTAGGATACGAGCAGTACTTC.

Worth noting for this clonotype: This may come from a read error, since a much larger clone is one base off. The genes are TRBV9 and TRBJ1-1; no definite D call. Germline CDR1 and CDR2: SGDLS and YYNGEE. The CDR3 has 14 amino acids. CDR3 in amino acids: CASSVELLNTEACF. CDR3 in DNA: TGTGCCAGCAGCGTAGAGTTATTGAACACTGAAGCTTGCTTT.

This clonotype was observed a few times. The rearrangement joins TRBV20-1 to TRBJ1-1, with D possibly being TRBD1 (6 bases). Trimming took off 5 bases at V and 4 bases at J, with 14 bases between the two ends. CDR1 DFQATT and CDR2 SNEGSKA come from the germline V gene (reference sequence). This CDR3 comprises 13 residues. The CDR3 DNA reads as TGCAGTGCTTCGGTTACAGGGACCACTGAAGCTTTCTTT. Translating it yields CSASVTGTTEAFF.

The table lists this clonotype with many counts. The V gene is TRBV6-2 or TRBV6-3, the J gene TRBJ1-5; D may be TRBD1 (5 bases). The germline CDR1 and CDR2 sequences are MNHEY and SVGEGT. The CDR3 extends over 14 amino acids. The ends were cut back, 5 bases at V and 3 bases at J, with 11 bases in the middle. Written as DNA, the CDR3 is TGTGCCAGCAGTCAGCAGGGTCACAATCAGCCCCAGCATTTT. Its translation is CASSQQGHNQPQHF.